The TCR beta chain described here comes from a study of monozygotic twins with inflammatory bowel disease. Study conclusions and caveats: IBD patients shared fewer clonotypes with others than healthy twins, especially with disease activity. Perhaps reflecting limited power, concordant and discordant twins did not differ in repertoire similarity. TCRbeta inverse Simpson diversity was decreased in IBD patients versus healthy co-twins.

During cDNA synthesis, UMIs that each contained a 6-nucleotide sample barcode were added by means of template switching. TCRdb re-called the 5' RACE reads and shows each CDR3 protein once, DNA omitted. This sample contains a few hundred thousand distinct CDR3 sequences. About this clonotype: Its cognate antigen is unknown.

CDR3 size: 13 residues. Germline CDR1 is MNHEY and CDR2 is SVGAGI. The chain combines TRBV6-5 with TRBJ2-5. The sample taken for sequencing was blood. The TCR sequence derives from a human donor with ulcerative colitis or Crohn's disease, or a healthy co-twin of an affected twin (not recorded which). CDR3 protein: CASSYSTSETQYF.